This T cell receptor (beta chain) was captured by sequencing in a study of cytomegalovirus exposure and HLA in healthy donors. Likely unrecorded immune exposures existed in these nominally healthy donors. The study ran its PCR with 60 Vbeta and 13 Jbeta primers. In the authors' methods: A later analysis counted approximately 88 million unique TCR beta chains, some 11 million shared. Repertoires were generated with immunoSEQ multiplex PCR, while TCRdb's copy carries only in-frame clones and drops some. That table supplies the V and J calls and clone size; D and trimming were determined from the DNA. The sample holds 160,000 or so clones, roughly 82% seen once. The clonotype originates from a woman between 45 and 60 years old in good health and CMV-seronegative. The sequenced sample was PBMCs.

The CDR3 DNA sequence: TGTGCCAGCAGCCCACCCTCAACAGGTAGCAATCAGCCCCAGCATTTT. It encodes CASSPPSTGSNQPQHF. This rearrangement joins TRBV28 to TRBJ1-5, with a tentative D call TRBD1 (5 bases). The CDR3 loop spans 16 amino acids. Between the trimmed V and J ends, which lost 6 bases and 0 bases, there was a span of 15 bases. Per the germline V gene, CDR1 is MDHEN and CDR2 is SYDVKM.